The sequence of this T cell receptor beta chain was determined in a study of early T cells in non-severe SARS-CoV-2 infection. The germline CDR1 and CDR2 sequences are MGHDK and SYGVNS. V dropped 6 bases and J dropped 6; count of bases not matched to a gene: 7. This CDR3 contains 14 residues. This clonotype was seen only once. A single record per CDR3 protein comes from TCRdb applying MiXCR to the 5' RACE reads. The table records some 61,000 distinct CDR3 sequences, less than 15% of them present only once. The chain couples TRBV25-1 to TRBJ2-1; 8 bases map to TRBD1. The sample consisted of whole blood. The receptor was derived from an adult who was a healthcare worker with PCR-confirmed SARS-CoV-2 infection or an uninfected control (not recorded which). CDR3 region: CASRPGQAANEQFF. The CDR3 region has the DNA TGTGCCAGCAGGCCGGGACAGGCGGCCAATGAGCAGTTCTTC.